This T cell receptor (beta chain) was sequenced in a study of cytomegalovirus exposure and HLA in healthy donors. Study as a whole: From donors who were HLA-typed, an early data release held around 85 million unique TCRs. Among over 300 genotyped donors, around 82% fell in the Caucasian-associated ancestry cluster. Study-wide points: The study designated roughly 150 TCR beta chains cytomegalovirus-associated. Prediction of most subjects' HLA-A and HLA-B alleles by TCR beta sequences was reportedly accurate.

Comment on this clone: Its cognate antigen is unknown.

A multiplex PCR was run with 60 Vbeta primers and 13 Jbeta primers. TCRdb's table, derived via immunoSEQ multiplex PCR, lists solely in-frame clones and lacks some. The table includes around 91,000 clones, 55% to 75% detected once. This receptor was identified in a man in his 60s in good health and CMV-seronegative. Sequences were obtained from PBMCs.

The CDR3 region has the DNA TGTGCCAGTTCCTATACAGGGGGCTACTCCTACAATGAGCAGTTCTTC. Amino acid sequence: CASSYTGGYSYNEQFF. This chain joins TRBV6-6 and TRBJ2-1; 9 bases are a match to TRBD1. Germline loops: CDR1 MNHNY, CDR2 SVGAGI (reference sequence). Trimming cost V 9 bases and J 0 bases; bases outside gene matches: 9. The CDR3 contains 16 residues.